The clone carrying this TCR beta chain was observed once. These data originate in a study of control samples from healthy donors and cancer patients. Produced via immunoSEQ multiplex PCR; TCRdb's table is partial and in-frame only. This sample has 120,000 or so clones; around 93% occur once, and the top ten carry roughly 8.7%. The sequence was collected from a man between 18 and 35 years old in good health. The sequenced material came from blood.

CDR3 bases: TGTGCCTGGAGTCCCCGGGGCCCAAGTCTAGGCTATGGCTACACCTTC. Protein: CAWSPRGPSLGYGYTF. The V and J genes are TRBV30 and TRBJ1-2, with TRBD1 as a possible D gene (5 bases). This CDR3 is built from 16 residues. Germline CDR1 GTSNPN, CDR2 SVGIG (reference sequence). V was pared by 2 bases and J by 4 bases, with 20 bases between.